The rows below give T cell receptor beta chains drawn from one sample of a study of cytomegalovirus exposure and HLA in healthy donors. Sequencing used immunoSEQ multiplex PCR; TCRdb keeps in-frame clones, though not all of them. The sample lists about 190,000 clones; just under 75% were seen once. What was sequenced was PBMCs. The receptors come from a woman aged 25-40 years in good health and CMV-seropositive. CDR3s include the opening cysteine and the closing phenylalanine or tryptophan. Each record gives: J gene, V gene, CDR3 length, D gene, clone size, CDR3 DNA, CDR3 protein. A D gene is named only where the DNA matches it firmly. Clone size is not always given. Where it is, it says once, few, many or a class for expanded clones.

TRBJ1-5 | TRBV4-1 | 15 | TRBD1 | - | TGCGCCAGCAGCCCCGACAGGGAATACAATCAGCCCCAGCATTTT | CASSPDREYNQPQHF
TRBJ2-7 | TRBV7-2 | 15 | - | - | TGTGCCAGCAGCGTTGGAGGTTCAGCCGCCTACGAGCAGTACTTC | CASSVGGSAAYEQYF
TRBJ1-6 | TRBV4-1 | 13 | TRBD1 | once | TGCGCCAGCAGGGGGACAGGGGCCTCACCCCTCCACTTT | CASRGTGASPLHF
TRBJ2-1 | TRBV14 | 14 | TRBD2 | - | TGTGCCAGCAGCCAAGACTCGGGGAGGGTCAAGCAGTTCTTC | CASSQDSGRVKQFF
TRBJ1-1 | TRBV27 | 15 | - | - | TGTGCCAGCAGTTCCGGCCGGGGGTCAAACACTGAAGCTTTCTTT | CASSSGRGSNTEAFF
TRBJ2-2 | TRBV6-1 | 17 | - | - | TGTGCCAGCAGTGAAGGCAGGAAAAGGGGCTCAACCGGGGAGCTGTTTTTT | CASSEGRKRGSTGELFF
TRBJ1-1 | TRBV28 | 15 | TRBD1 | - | TGTGCCAGCAGTAGCGGCGGGACAGGGACCACTGAAGCTTTCTTT | CASSSGGTGTTEAFF
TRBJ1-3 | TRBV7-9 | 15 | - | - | TGTGCCAGCAGCCCCGGGACAAACTCTGGAAACACCATATATTTT | CASSPGTNSGNTIYF
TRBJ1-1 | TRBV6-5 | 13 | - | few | TGTGCCAGCAGTTACAGCGTGAACACTGAAGCTTTCTTT | CASSYSVNTEAFF
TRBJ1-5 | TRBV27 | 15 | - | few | TGTGCCAGCAGTTTATCGAGGGTTGGCAATCAGCCCCAGCATTTT | CASSLSRVGNQPQHF
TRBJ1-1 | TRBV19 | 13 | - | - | TGTGCCAGTCGTATTAAGGTCGGGACTGAAGCTTTCTTT | CASRIKVGTEAFF
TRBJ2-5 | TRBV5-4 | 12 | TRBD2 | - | TGTGCCAGCAGCTTGGAAGCGGGGGCCCAGTACTTC | CASSLEAGAQYF
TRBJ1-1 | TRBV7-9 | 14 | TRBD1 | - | TGTGCCAGCAGCCTGGGACAGCAGAACACTGAAGCTTTCTTT | CASSLGQQNTEAFF
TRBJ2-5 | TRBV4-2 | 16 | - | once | TGTGCCAGCAGCCAAGAGTCGGGAGGGGGCAGAGAGACCCAGTACTTC | CASSQESGGGRETQYF
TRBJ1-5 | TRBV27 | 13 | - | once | TGTGCCAGCAGTTTTGACCTCGGGGAGCCCCAGCATTTT | CASSFDLGEPQHF
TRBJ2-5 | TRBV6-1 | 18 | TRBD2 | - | TGTGCCAGCAGTGAAGAAGAACTAGCGGGAGCCGAGAAAGAGACCCAGTACTTC | CASSEEELAGAEKETQYF
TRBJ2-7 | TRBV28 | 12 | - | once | TGTGCCAGCAGTCTCCAGGGCTACGAGCAGTACTTC | CASSLQGYEQYF
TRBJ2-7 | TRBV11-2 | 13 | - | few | TGTGCCAGCAGCTTAAAGGGAGCCCACGAGCAGTACTTC | CASSLKGAHEQYF
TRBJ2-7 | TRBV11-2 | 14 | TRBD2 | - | TGTGCCAGCAGCGTAGCGGGAGGAGCCGGGAAGCAGTACTTC | CASSVAGGAGKQYF
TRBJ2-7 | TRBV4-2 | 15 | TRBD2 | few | TGTGCCAGCAGCCAAGAATCGGCGGGAGACTACGAGCAGTACTTC | CASSQESAGDYEQYF
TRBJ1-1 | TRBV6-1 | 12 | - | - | TGTGCCAGCATTGGAGGTCACACTGAAGCTTTCTTT | CASIGGHTEAFF
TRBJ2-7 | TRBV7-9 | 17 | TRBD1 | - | TGTGCCAGCGGTAGGGTTTCCTCGGGACAGGGGGCTGGCGAGCAGTACTTC | CASGRVSSGQGAGEQYF
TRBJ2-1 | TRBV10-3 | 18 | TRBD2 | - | TGTGCCATCAGTGAACGTTGGACTAGCGGGAGGGTGTCGAATGAGCAGTTCTTC | CAISERWTSGRVSNEQFF
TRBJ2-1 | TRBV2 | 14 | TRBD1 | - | TGTGCCAGCATGAGGGTGACAGGGCACAATGAGCAGTTCTTC | CASMRVTGHNEQFF
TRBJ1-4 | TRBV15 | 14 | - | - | TGTGCCACCAGCAGAGACCAGTTTAATGAAAAACTGTTTTTT | CATSRDQFNEKLFF
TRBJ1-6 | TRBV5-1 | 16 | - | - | TGCGCCAGCAGCTTGGCCGGACAGCCGACGAATTCACCCCTCCACTTT | CASSLAGQPTNSPLHF
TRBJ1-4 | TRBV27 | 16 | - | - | TGTGCCAGCAGTCCCCGACGGGGGAGGGCTAATGAAAAACTGTTTTTT | CASSPRRGRANEKLFF
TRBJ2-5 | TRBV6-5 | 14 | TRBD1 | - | TGTGCCAGCAGTTACACAGGGGTCGGAGAGACCCAGTACTTC | CASSYTGVGETQYF
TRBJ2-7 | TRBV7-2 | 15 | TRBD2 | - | TGTGCCAGCAGCGCTCAGAAGACTAGCGCCCACGAGCAGTACTTC | CASSAQKTSAHEQYF
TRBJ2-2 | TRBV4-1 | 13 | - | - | TGCGCCAGCAGCCCCCTGGGCGCCGGGGAGCTGTTTTTT | CASSPLGAGELFF
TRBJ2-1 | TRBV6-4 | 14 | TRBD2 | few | TGTGCCAGCAGTGAGGGGGGGGACTCTAATGAGCAGTTCTTC | CASSEGGDSNEQFF
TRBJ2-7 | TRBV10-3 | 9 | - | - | TGTGCCAGTAGTTACGAGCAGTACTTC | CASSYEQYF
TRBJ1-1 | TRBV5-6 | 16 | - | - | TGTGCCAGCAGCTTACCGGGAATCAGAACGAACACTGAAGCTTTCTTT | CASSLPGIRTNTEAFF
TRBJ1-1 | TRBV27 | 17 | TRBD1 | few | TGTGCCAGCAGCCCCCCGGACAGGGGGCCAGGGAACACTGAAGCTTTCTTT | CASSPPDRGPGNTEAFF
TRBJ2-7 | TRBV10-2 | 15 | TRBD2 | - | TGCGCCAGCAGTGAGTCTACGGCGGGAGGGAACGAGCAGTACTTC | CASSESTAGGNEQYF
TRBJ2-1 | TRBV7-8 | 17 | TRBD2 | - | TGTGCCAGCAGCTTAGAGGAGCGGGAGACACGTTACAATGAGCAGTTCTTC | CASSLEERETRYNEQFF
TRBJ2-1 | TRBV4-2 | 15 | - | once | TGTGCCAGCAGCCAAGATTCCCCCGCGGGCAATGAGCAGTTCTTC | CASSQDSPAGNEQFF
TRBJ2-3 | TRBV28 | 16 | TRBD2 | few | TGTGCCAGCAGTTTCAGCCTAGCGGGAAACCAGGATACGCAGTATTTT | CASSFSLAGNQDTQYF
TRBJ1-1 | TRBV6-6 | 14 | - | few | TGTGCCAGCAGTTACGTGGGGGGGGGAACTGAAGCTTTCTTT | CASSYVGGGTEAFF
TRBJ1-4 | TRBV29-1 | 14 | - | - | TGCAGCGTTGGCTATCGTGCAACTAATGAAAAACTGTTTTTT | CSVGYRATNEKLFF
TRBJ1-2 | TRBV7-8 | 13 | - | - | TGTGCCAGCAGCTTTCAGGGTTACTATGGCTACACCTTC | CASSFQGYYGYTF
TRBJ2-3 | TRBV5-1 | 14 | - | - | TGCGCCAGCAGCTTGGCTGGAGATGCGGATACGCAGTATTTT | CASSLAGDADTQYF
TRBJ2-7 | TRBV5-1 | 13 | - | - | TGCGCCAGCAGCGTGGGCGGGTCGGGAGAGCAGTACTTC | CASSVGGSGEQYF
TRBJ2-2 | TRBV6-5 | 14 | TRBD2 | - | TGTGCCAGCAGTTACTCTAGCGGGATAGGGGAGCTGTTTTTT | CASSYSSGIGELFF
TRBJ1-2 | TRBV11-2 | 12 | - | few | TGTGCCAGCAGCTTACAGGGAGGGGGCTACACCTTC | CASSLQGGGYTF
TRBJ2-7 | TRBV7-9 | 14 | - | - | TGTGCCAGCAGCCCAACCGGGACACCCTACGAGCAGTACTTC | CASSPTGTPYEQYF
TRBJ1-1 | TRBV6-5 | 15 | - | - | TGTGCCAGTGGCCTCAGCAGGGTTCTTAACACTGAAGCTTTCTTT | CASGLSRVLNTEAFF
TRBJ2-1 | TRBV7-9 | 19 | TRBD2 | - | TGTGCCAGCAGCCCGGGCCAACTAGCGGGAAAGAGCTCCTACAATGAGCAGTTCTTC | CASSPGQLAGKSSYNEQFF
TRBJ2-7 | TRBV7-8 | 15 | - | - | TGTGCCAGCAGCTTTTACAGGTCCCCCTCCTACGAGCAGTACTTC | CASSFYRSPSYEQYF
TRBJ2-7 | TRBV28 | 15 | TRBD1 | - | TGTGCCAGCACCCCCGGGACAGCGAATACCTACGAGCAGTACTTC | CASTPGTANTYEQYF
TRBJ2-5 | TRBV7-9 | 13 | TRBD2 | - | TGTTCCAGCAGCTTAACGGGGGGTGAGACCCAGTACTTC | CSSSLTGGETQYF
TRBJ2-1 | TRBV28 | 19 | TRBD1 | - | TGTGCCAGCAGTTTAGTTGGCCCGGGACAGGGGGCGCCGGATAATGAGCAGTTCTTC | CASSLVGPGQGAPDNEQFF
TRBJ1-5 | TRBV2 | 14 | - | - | TGTGCCAGCAGTGACCGGCAGACTAATCAGCCCCAGCATTTT | CASSDRQTNQPQHF